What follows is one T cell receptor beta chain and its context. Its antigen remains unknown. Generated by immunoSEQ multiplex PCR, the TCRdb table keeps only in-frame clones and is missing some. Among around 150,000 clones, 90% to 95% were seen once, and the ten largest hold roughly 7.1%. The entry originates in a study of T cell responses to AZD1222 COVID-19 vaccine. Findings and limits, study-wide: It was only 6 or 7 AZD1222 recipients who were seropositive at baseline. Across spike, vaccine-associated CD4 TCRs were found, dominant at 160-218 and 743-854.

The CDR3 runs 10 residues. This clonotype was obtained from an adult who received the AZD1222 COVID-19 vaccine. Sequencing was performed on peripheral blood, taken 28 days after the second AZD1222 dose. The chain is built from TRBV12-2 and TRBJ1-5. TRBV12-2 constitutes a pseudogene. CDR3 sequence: CASRDQPQHF. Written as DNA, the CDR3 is TGTGCAAGTCGTGATCAGCCCCAGCATTTT.